This T cell receptor beta chain stems from a study of control samples from healthy donors and cancer patients. The CDR3 contains 14 residues. CDR1 LNHDA and CDR2 SQIVND come from the germline V gene (reference sequence). With V trimmed by 0 bases and J by 9 bases, 7 bases remained unmatched. Using immunoSEQ multiplex PCR, the repertoire was profiled, and TCRdb retains in-frame clones only, with some absent. This table holds 120,000 or so clones, about 90% found once. The sequenced sample was blood. The sequence came from a man aged 18 to 29 in good health. The rearrangement uses TRBV19 and TRBJ1-1; TRBD1 matches at 7 bases. CDR3 protein: CASSIEGGTVKAFF. CDR3 bases: TGTGCCAGTAGTATAGAGGGCGGGACAGTAAAAGCTTTCTTT.